One sample yielded the 23 T cell receptor beta chains listed below, sequenced in a study of T cells after yellow fever vaccination. Each CDR3 protein gets one entry after TCRdb re-called the 5' RACE reads with MiXCR. The profile covers approximately 110,000 distinct CDR3 sequences, with roughly 8.9% appearing a single time and roughly 23% taken by the ten largest. Sequencing used CD8+ T cells sorted from PBMCs, obtained 45 days after the yellow fever booster vaccination. These receptors came from a young man who received the YFV17D yellow fever vaccine.

This clonotype was seen many times. This chain links TRBV25-1 with TRBJ2-7; perhaps D is TRBD1 or TRBD2 (7 bases each). The CDR3 is 15 residues long. Trimming removed 8 bases at V and 4 bases at J, with 21 bases between. Germline V gene data show CDR1 as MGHDK and CDR2 as SYGVNS. The CDR3 here is CASGQVTREGYEQYF. The CDR3 DNA follows: TGTGCCAGCGGACAGGTGACCAGGGAGGGTTACGAGCAGTACTTC.

This clonotype was detected many times. This chain uses TRBV7-6 with TRBJ2-7; 10 nucleotides agree with TRBD1. Germline loops: CDR1 SGHVS, CDR2 FNYEAQ. CDR3 length equals 14 residues. V dropped 6 bases and J dropped 6; count of bases not matched to a gene: 8. In nucleotides, the CDR3 is TGTGCCAGCAGTCGGGGGACAGGGGAGGGCGAGCAGTACTTC. Its protein product is CASSRGTGEGEQYF.

A few counts support this clonotype. V and J are TRBV28 and TRBJ2-1, with D perhaps matching TRBD1 or TRBD2 (5 bases each). The CDR3 is 18 residues long. V was shortened by 6 bases and J by 0 bases, with 21 bases between the two germline ends. Germline CDR1 and CDR2: MDHEN and SYDVKM. This CDR3 is CASRGRTALEGSYNEQFF. The CDR3 bases are TGTGCCAGCAGGGGACGTACTGCCTTAGAGGGCTCCTACAATGAGCAGTTCTTC.

This clonotype was seen at least ten times. J is TRBJ2-7 and V is TRBV6-2 or TRBV6-3; 7 bases align to TRBD1. The V gene's germline CDR1 is MNHEY and CDR2 SVGEGT. CDR3 length: 14 residues. Germline trimming cut 0 bases from V and 3 bases from J; bases unmatched to any gene: 2. The CDR3 sequence: CASSYSPGGYEQYF. DNA for the CDR3: TGTGCCAGCAGTTACTCGCCAGGGGGCTACGAGCAGTACTTC.

This clonotype was picked up many times. The chain employs TRBV5-1 and TRBJ1-2, with D maybe TRBD1 (6 bases). The CDR3 loop spans 13 amino acids. CDR1 and CDR2 from the germline V gene are SGHRS and YFSETQ. Between the trimmed V and J ends, which lost 2 bases and 6 bases, there was a span of 11 bases. This CDR3 reads CASSFAGGDGYTF. The CDR3, as DNA: TGCGCCAGCAGCTTTGCCGGGGGCGATGGCTACACCTTC.

The J gene is TRBJ2-5, the V gene TRBV6-6, with a possible D match to TRBD1 (6 bases). Germline loops: CDR1 MNHNY, CDR2 SVGAGI (reference sequence). The CDR3 has 14 residues. Trimming pared 6 bases from V and 4 bases from J, leaving 15 bases between. The CDR3 sequence is CASSLTGFGETQYF. DNA of the CDR3: TGTGCCAGCAGCCTCACAGGGTTCGGAGAGACCCAGTACTTC.

This clonotype was seen only a few times. At one of its ends the junction is not consistent with the germline gene, which may arise from a read error. V usage is TRBV7-3 and J usage is TRBJ2-7; TRBD2 matches 9 bases. The CDR3 is 22 amino acids. Germline V CDR1 and CDR2: SGHTA, FQGTGA. This chain's CDR3 is CASSFTPGRPSLAGEASYEQYF. The CDR3 nucleotides are TGTGCAAGCAGCTTCACCCCCGGGCGACCGAGCTTAGCGGGAGAGGCGTCCTACGAGCAGTACTTC.

This clonotype was seen ten or more times. The chain carries TRBV9 and TRBJ2-2; 12 positions match TRBD2. The CDR3 runs 17 residues. V was pared by 4 bases and J by 7 bases, with 11 bases of the junction left unmatched. The germline V gene encodes CDR1 SGDLS and CDR2 YYNGEE. The CDR3 DNA sequence: TGTGCCAGCAGCCCCATTTCGCGACTAGCGGGAGTCGGGGAGCTGTTTTTT. Translating it yields CASSPISRLAGVGELFF. The full variable domain, in which reference TRBV9 and TRBJ2-2 provide the parts outside the CDR3, is DSGVTQTPKHLITATGQRVTLRCSPRSGDLSVYWYQQSLDQGLQFLIQYYNGEERAKGNILERFSAQQFPDLHSELNLSSLELGDSALYFCASSPISRLAGVGELFFGEGSRLTVL.

A remark on this clonotype: With a much larger clone just one base away, this may be a read error. The genes are TRBV3-1 and TRBJ2-2; tentatively, D is TRBD2 (6 bases). The CDR3 extends over 17 amino acids. Per the germline V gene, CDR1 is LGHDT and CDR2 is YNNKEL (reference sequence). The CDR3 region is CASGQDVDSGNTGELFF. DNA of the CDR3: TGTGCCAGCGGCCAAGATGTTGATAGCGGAAACACCGGGGAGCTGTTTTTT.

There are many counts of this clonotype. V and J are TRBV7-9 and TRBJ2-3; 7 bases are shared with TRBD1. V lost 4 bases, J lost 2 bases, and 9 bases stayed unmatched. The length of the CDR3 is 16 residues. Germline V lookup: CDR1 SEHNR, CDR2 FQNEAQ (reference sequence). CDR3 nucleotide sequence: TGTGCCAGCAGCTCCCAGGACAGGCGAGCCACAGATACGCAGTATTTT. Translation: CASSSQDRRATDTQYF.

This clonotype was seen at least ten times. The CDR3 coding sequence is TGCAGTGTTTCAACAGGGGTACCCCCGGGGAATGAGCAGTTCTTC. This sequence encodes CSVSTGVPPGNEQFF. V is TRBV20-1 and J is TRBJ2-1; 7 bases are shared with TRBD1. V shed 7 bases, J shed 7 bases, and the junction held 16 bases outside the gene matches. Per the germline V gene, CDR1 is DFQATT and CDR2 is SNEGSKA (reference sequence). This CDR3 spans 15 amino acids.

This clonotype came up many times. The rearrangement joins TRBV4-3 to TRBJ2-1, with D perhaps assigned TRBD1 or TRBD2 (6 bases each). The V gene's germline CDR1 is LGHNA and CDR2 YSLEER. This CDR3 comprises 14 residues. With 3 bases removed from V and 7 bases from J, the gap between germline ends came to 13 bases. The CDR3, as DNA: TGCGCCAGCAGCCACCCCAGGGGAGGAAATGAGCAGTTCTTC. The encoded protein is CASSHPRGGNEQFF.

The gene calls are TRBV5-5 and TRBJ2-7, with 8 bases fitting TRBD2. In germline, CDR1 is SGHKS, CDR2 YYEKEE (reference sequence). The length of the CDR3 is 16 residues. With V trimmed by 1 base and J by 2 bases, 8 bases remained unmatched. Here the CDR3 reads CASSLPGGEPPYEQYF. The CDR3, as DNA: TGTGCCAGCAGCTTGCCCGGGGGGGAGCCCCCCTACGAGCAGTACTTC. The full variable domain, its missing parts supplied by reference TRBV5-5 and TRBJ2-7, is DAGVTQSPTHLIKTRGQQVTLRCSPISGHKSVSWYQQVLGQGPQFIFQYYEKEERGRGNFPDRFSARQFPNYSSELNVNALLLGDSALYLCASSLPGGEPPYEQYFGPGTRLTVT.

This clonotype came up many times. The chain couples TRBV29-1 to TRBJ2-1; D gene unclear. V lost 7 bases and J 0 bases, leaving 4 bases between the germline ends. There are 11 residues in the CDR3. Germline lookup yields CDR1 SQVTM and CDR2 ANQGSEA. The CDR3 loop is CSGFSYNEQFF. The CDR3 DNA follows: TGCAGCGGGTTCTCCTACAATGAGCAGTTCTTC.

The genes are TRBV5-1 and TRBJ2-7, with D possibly matching TRBD2 (6 bases). Trimming shortened V by 3 bases and J by 1 base, and 11 bases separated the two germline ends. CDR1 is SGHRS and CDR2 is YFSETQ in the germline V gene. The CDR3 is made up of 14 amino acids. The DNA of the CDR3 is TGCGCCAGCAGCTCGGAGGGGAATTCCTACGAGCAGTACTTC. The encoded protein is CASSSEGNSYEQYF.

This clonotype was seen repeatedly, ten times or more. The chain joins TRBV20-1 to TRBJ2-7; 8 bases line up with TRBD2. Germline values: CDR1 DFQATT, CDR2 SNEGSKA (reference sequence). V trimming: 1 base; J trimming: 4 bases; junction bases outside the gene matches: 18. The CDR3 sequence is 18 residues long. The CDR3 sequence: CSARGLSTPGLGYYEQYF. CDR3 DNA: TGCAGTGCTAGAGGCCTCAGTACCCCGGGACTAGGGTATTACGAGCAGTACTTC.

Ten or more counts support this clonotype. The gene calls are TRBV5-1 and TRBJ2-3; D ambiguous. Germline values: CDR1 SGHRS, CDR2 YFSETQ. Between the trimmed V and J ends, which lost 0 bases and 6 bases, there was a span of 2 bases. The CDR3 extends over 11 amino acids. The CDR3 region is CASSLEDTQYF. CDR3 nucleotide sequence: TGCGCCAGCAGCTTGGAGGATACGCAGTATTTT.

In its sample, this clonotype was seen many times. The chain links TRBV6-6 to TRBJ2-1, with D perhaps matching TRBD2 (5 bases). Trimming left V 6 bases short and J 7 bases short, with 13 bases between. In germline, CDR1 is MNHNY, CDR2 SVGAGI (reference sequence). The CDR3 is 13 residues long. Here the CDR3 DNA reads TGTGCCAGCAGAACCCTGGACTGGAATGAGCAGTTCTTC. As protein: CASRTLDWNEQFF.

This clonotype came up many times. The chain uses TRBV7-2 and TRBJ2-7; D is ambiguous. V gave up 5 bases and J gave up 2 bases, with 16 bases separating them. Germline V gene sequence: CDR1 SGHTA, CDR2 FQGNSA. This CDR3 comprises 15 residues. The CDR3 DNA sequence: TGTGCCAGCAGCGTACGGCGTGGCGGTACCTACGAGCAGTACTTC. It translates to CASSVRRGGTYEQYF.

This clonotype showed up many times. The chain is built from TRBV20-1 and TRBJ2-3; D is unresolved. The CDR3 is 16 residues long. Between the trimmed V and J ends, which lost 5 bases and 0 bases, there was a span of 18 bases. From germline, CDR1 is DFQATT and CDR2 SNEGSKA (reference sequence). CDR3 in DNA: TGCAGTGCTCAAGGGCTACAAGTGGAAAGCACAGATACGCAGTATTTT. Its translation is CSAQGLQVESTDTQYF.

This clonotype occurred many times. The genes are TRBV7-8 and TRBJ1-5; 7 nucleotides agree with TRBD1. CDR1 is SGHVS and CDR2 is FQNEAQ in the germline V gene. V was clipped by 4 bases and J by 4 bases; unmatched bases: 16. This CDR3 has 18 residues. The CDR3 region has the DNA TGTGCCAGCAGCTCACCAAATCCGATGACAGGGCTGAATCAGCCCCAGCATTTT. Residues: CASSSPNPMTGLNQPQHF.

The CDR3 nucleotides are TGTGCCAGCAGTCCCCACGGATACTCCTACGAGCAGTACTTC. Its protein product is CASSPHGYSYEQYF. The rearrangement joins TRBV28 to TRBJ2-7, with D unclear. V lost 5 bases, J lost 0 bases, and 11 bases lay in between. CDR1 is MDHEN, CDR2 SYDVKM, per germline. CDR3 length: 14 amino acids. Variable domain in full (rest from reference TRBV28 and TRBJ2-7): DVKVTQSSRYLVKRTGEKVFLECVQDMDHENMFWYRQDPGLGLRLIYFSYDVKMKEKGDIPEGYSVSREKKERFSLILESASTNQTSMYLCASSPHGYSYEQYFGPGTRLTVT.

About this clonotype itself: This may be a read error, as it is one base from a much larger clone. This chain joins TRBV6-5 and TRBJ1-1; D remains ambiguous. CDR1 is MNHEY, CDR2 SVGAGI, per germline. The CDR3 has 17 residues. CDR3 DNA: TGTGCCACCAGTTACTCAGGTCATACGGGTTCGGACACTGAAGCTTTCTTT. This translates into CATSYSGHTGSDTEAFF.